The rows below give T cell receptor beta chains drawn from one sample of a study of patients and donors after allogeneic stem cell transplantation. A single record per CDR3 protein comes from TCRdb applying MiXCR to the RT-PCR reads. The table lists 800,000 to 1,000,000 distinct CDR3 sequences, roughly 18% of them singletons. Sequencing was done on a sample of blood, either unsorted or a sorted T cell fraction (not recorded which). All receptors derive from a human donor who was either an allogeneic HSCT recipient or a stem cell or donor lymphocyte infusion donor (not recorded which). It is not recorded whose cells these are; they may come from a transplant donor. Both conserved end residues are part of each CDR3. Each record gives: J gene, V gene, clone size, CDR3 protein. The listing skips clone size in some rows; elsewhere it reads once, few, many or a size class.

TRBJ2-3 TRBV5-5 NA CASSKYQREVTDTQYF
TRBJ2-3 TRBV3-1 NA CASSQDAGDDPDTQYF
TRBJ2-7 TRBV20-1 NA CSGRDRVKPYEQYF
TRBJ2-2 TRBV19 NA CASSTAQRNTGELFF
TRBJ2-1 TRBV6-2/TRBV6-3 few CASSQGMEQFF
TRBJ2-2 TRBV9 NA CASGLGGSSNTGELFF
TRBJ2-3 TRBV10-3 NA CAISDGLRGGTDTQYF
TRBJ1-5 TRBV7-8 NA CASSLAGGTFQPQHF
TRBJ2-1 TRBV7-2 NA CASSLDGEPYNEQFF
TRBJ1-3 TRBV7-9 few CASRRDSHGNTIYF
TRBJ1-1 TRBV12-3/TRBV12-4 few CASSPGAGAGAFF
TRBJ1-2 TRBV7-9 few CASSTTGTGAPFDGYTF
TRBJ2-7 TRBV5-1 few CASSFILTSAASEQYF
TRBJ1-1 TRBV5-5 few CASSWGAPSTEAFF
TRBJ1-6 TRBV27 NA CASSPTGFSYNSPLHF
TRBJ2-1 TRBV12-3/TRBV12-4 many CASSDYRGRYNEQFF
TRBJ1-4 TRBV20-1 few CSAGSGVLEKLFF
TRBJ2-3 TRBV27 many CASSPSRPDTQYF
TRBJ2-1 TRBV15 NA CATSLQTSPEQFF
TRBJ2-3 TRBV10-3 many CAISDPRTGGRTDTQYF
TRBJ2-1 TRBV12-3/TRBV12-4 NA CARSLGTSDEQFF
TRBJ1-1 TRBV12-3/TRBV12-4 NA CASSLAEGYSNTEAFF
TRBJ1-1 TRBV29-1 few CSVEKTEAFF
TRBJ1-4 TRBV6-5 NA CASSYFGKGEKLFF
TRBJ2-7 TRBV20-1 few CSAAGGTPAFSYEQYF
TRBJ2-1 TRBV2 NA CASSRNSGGVPEQFF
TRBJ1-2 TRBV7-2 NA CASSQMTAEVGYTF
TRBJ2-7 TRBV5-5 NA CASRVEWDGYYEQYF